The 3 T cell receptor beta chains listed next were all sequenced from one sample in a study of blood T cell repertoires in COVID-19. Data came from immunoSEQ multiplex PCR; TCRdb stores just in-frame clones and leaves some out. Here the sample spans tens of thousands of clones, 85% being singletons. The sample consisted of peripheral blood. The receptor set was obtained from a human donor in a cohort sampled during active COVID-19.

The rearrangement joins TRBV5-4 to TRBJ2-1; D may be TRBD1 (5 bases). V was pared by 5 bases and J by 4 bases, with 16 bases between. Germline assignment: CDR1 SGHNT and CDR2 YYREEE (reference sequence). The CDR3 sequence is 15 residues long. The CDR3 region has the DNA TGTGCCAGCAGTGGGGCCCCGAATGGTTACAATGAGCAGTTCTTC. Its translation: CASSGAPNGYNEQFF.

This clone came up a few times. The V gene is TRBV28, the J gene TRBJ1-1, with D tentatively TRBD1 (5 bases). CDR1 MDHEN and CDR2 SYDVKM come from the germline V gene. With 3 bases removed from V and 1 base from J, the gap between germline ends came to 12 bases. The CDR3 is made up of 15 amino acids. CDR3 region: CASSFHGGGNTEAFF. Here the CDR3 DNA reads TGTGCCAGCAGTTTCCACGGGGGAGGGAACACTGAAGCTTTCTTT. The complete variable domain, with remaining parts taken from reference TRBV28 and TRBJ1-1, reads DVKVTQSSRYLVKRTGEKVFLECVQDMDHENMFWYRQDPGLGLRLIYFSYDVKMKEKGDIPEGYSVSREKKERFSLILESASTNQTSMYLCASSFHGGGNTEAFFGQGTRLTVV.

CDR3 sequence (DNA): TGCGCCAGCAGCTTACAGGGGGCTGGAGAGACCCAGTACTTC. It translates to CASSLQGAGETQYF. The V and J genes are TRBV5-1 and TRBJ2-5, with 9 bases identical to TRBD1. Trimming removed 2 bases from V and 4 bases from J; junction bases left unmatched: 3. This CDR3 is built from 14 residues. Germline-derived CDR1 and CDR2 are SGHRS and YFSETQ.